This is a list of T cell receptor beta chains from one sample in a study of CD8 T cells in Susac syndrome. MiXCR was run by TCRdb on the immunoSEQ multiplex PCR reads, yielding one entry per CDR3 protein. The table shows about 150,000 distinct CDR3 sequences, with 85% to 95% occurring only once. Input material: CD4+ T cells from PBMCs. All receptors derive from a human donor with Susac syndrome. Both conserved end residues are part of each CDR3. The D gene is left open where the match is weak. Clone size, where shown, is once, few, many, or a class for clones that have expanded.

j_gene	d_gene	v_gene	abundance	CDR3aa	CDR3nt
TRBJ1-2	NA	TRBV2	NA	CASSEPGYTF	TGTGCCAGCAGTGAACCCGGCTACACCTTC
TRBJ1-2	NA	TRBV20-1	NA	CSAGGGNGYTF	TGCAGTGCCGGAGGGGGGAATGGCTACACCTTC
TRBJ2-1	TRBD1	TRBV20-1	NA	CSAQDRGPNNEQFF	TGCAGTGCTCAGGACAGGGGCCCAAACAATGAGCAGTTCTTC
TRBJ2-1	NA	TRBV11-2	once	CASSLGSGDSSQFF	TGTGCCAGCAGCTTAGGCAGCGGGGACAGTAGTCAGTTCTTC
TRBJ2-2	NA	TRBV20-1	NA	CSAINRVPNTGELFF	TGCAGTGCTATAAACAGGGTTCCGAACACCGGGGAGCTGTTTTTT
TRBJ1-2	NA	TRBV15	NA	CATSRDKKGYTF	TGTGCCACCAGCAGAGATAAAAAGGGCTACACCTTC
TRBJ2-5	NA	TRBV7-3	NA	CAGSRESRETQYF	TGTGCCGGCAGCCGTGAGAGTCGGGAGACCCAGTACTTC
TRBJ2-7	NA	TRBV7-2	once	CASSPRGGTYEQYF	TGTGCCAGCAGCCCTCGGGGAGGCACCTACGAGCAGTACTTC
TRBJ2-5	NA	TRBV5-1	NA	CASRNSQETQYF	TGCGCCAGCAGGAACAGCCAAGAGACCCAGTACTTC
TRBJ1-1	NA	TRBV6-5	once	CASSYRDGQAFF	TGTGCCAGCAGCTACCGGGACGGACAAGCTTTCTTT
TRBJ1-1	TRBD1	TRBV18	NA	CASSPPGQGNTEAFF	TGTGCCAGCTCACCCCCGGGACAGGGTAACACTGAAGCTTTCTTT
TRBJ2-7	TRBD2	TRBV12-3/TRBV12-4	few	CASSQGLAGPYEQYF	TGTGCCAGCAGTCAGGGACTAGCGGGACCCTACGAGCAGTACTTC
TRBJ2-5	NA	TRBV7-2	NA	CASSLGLPVQETQYF	TGTGCCAGCAGCTTAGGACTGCCGGTCCAAGAGACCCAGTACTTC
TRBJ1-2	NA	TRBV4-1	once	CASSQEGAMRGTYTF	TGCGCCAGCAGCCAAGAAGGGGCGATGAGAGGGACCTACACCTTC
TRBJ1-1	NA	TRBV5-1	once	CASSLHREAEAFF	TGCGCCAGCAGCTTGCACAGGGAGGCTGAAGCTTTCTTT
TRBJ1-2	NA	TRBV18	NA	CASSPLQSDYGYTF	TGTGCCAGCTCACCACTACAAAGTGACTATGGCTACACCTTC
TRBJ1-1	NA	TRBV2	NA	CASTQGGAYTEAFF	TGTGCCAGCACCCAAGGGGGGGCTTACACTGAAGCTTTCTTT
TRBJ1-2	NA	TRBV12-3/TRBV12-4	once	CASSFSVYGYTF	TGTGCCAGCAGTTTTTCTGTCTATGGCTACACCTTC
TRBJ2-5	TRBD1	TRBV7-3	NA	CASSLRGLETQYF	TGTGCCAGCAGCCTAAGGGGGCTAGAGACCCAGTACTTC
TRBJ1-2	NA	TRBV19	NA	CASSMWQGQGYTF	TGTGCCAGTAGTATGTGGCAGGGGCAAGGCTACACCTTC
TRBJ1-2	NA	TRBV7-9	NA	CASSLFGGDTKGDGYTF	TGTGCCAGCAGCTTATTTGGAGGGGACACAAAGGGCGATGGCTACACCTTC
TRBJ1-3	NA	TRBV9	NA	CASSAEYSGNTIYF	TGTGCCAGCAGCGCGGAATACTCTGGAAACACCATATATTTT
TRBJ2-1	NA	TRBV5-1	once	CASSREREQFF	TGCGCCAGCAGCCGAGAACGAGAGCAGTTCTTC
TRBJ2-7	NA	TRBV5-4	NA	CASSFKMASRSEQYF	TGTGCCAGCAGCTTTAAAATGGCTTCAAGAAGCGAGCAGTACTTC
TRBJ1-2	TRBD1	TRBV6-1	NA	CASSEWDRDYGYTF	TGTGCCAGCAGTGAATGGGACAGGGACTATGGCTACACCTTC
TRBJ2-3	NA	TRBV7-8	NA	CASSLGGGGQDTQYF	TGTGCCAGCAGCCTCGGAGGGGGGGGCCAAGATACGCAGTATTTT
TRBJ2-4	NA	TRBV21-1	once	CASSKVKGGRDIQYF	TGTGCCAGCAGCAAAGTAAAAGGGGGCCGGGACATTCAGTACTTC
TRBJ1-1	NA	TRBV5-1	NA	CASSLEGIAEAFF	TGCGCCAGCAGCTTGGAGGGGATCGCTGAAGCTTTCTTT
TRBJ1-3	NA	TRBV20-1	NA	CSARHPETTGNTIYF	TGCAGTGCGAGGCATCCGGAAACTACTGGAAACACCATATATTTT
TRBJ2-3	TRBD2	TRBV7-3	NA	CASSPWTTTSGGTDTQYF	TGTGCCAGCAGCCCTTGGACGACGACTAGCGGGGGCACAGATACGCAGTATTTT
TRBJ2-1	NA	TRBV20-1	NA	CSASGVQEQFF	TGCAGTGCTAGCGGGGTGCAAGAGCAGTTCTTC
TRBJ1-5	NA	TRBV20-1	NA	CSARLDNNQPQHF	TGCAGTGCTAGACTGGACAACAATCAGCCCCAGCATTTT
TRBJ1-1	TRBD1	TRBV20-1	NA	CSARDRTMNTEAFF	TGCAGTGCTAGGGACAGGACAATGAACACTGAAGCTTTCTTT
TRBJ2-5	NA	TRBV12-3/TRBV12-4	NA	CASSLEGETQYF	TGTGCCAGCAGTTTAGAGGGAGAGACCCAGTACTTC
TRBJ2-3	NA	TRBV20-1	once	CSAIWRTSTDTQYF	TGCAGTGCTATATGGCGAACTAGCACAGATACGCAGTATTTT
TRBJ2-5	NA	TRBV29-1	NA	CSAQTETQYF	TGCAGCGCCCAGACAGAGACCCAGTACTTC
TRBJ2-7	NA	TRBV3-1	NA	CASTGGYEQYF	TGTGCCAGCACCGGGGGATACGAGCAGTACTTC
TRBJ2-7	NA	TRBV11-3	NA	CASSLGTIYEQYF	TGTGCCAGCAGCTTGGGGACCATTTACGAGCAGTACTTC
TRBJ1-1	NA	TRBV9	NA	CASSVASGTEAFF	TGTGCCAGCAGCGTAGCCTCGGGGACTGAAGCTTTCTTT
TRBJ2-5	NA	TRBV6-5	NA	CASGWETQYF	TGTGCCAGCGGGTGGGAGACCCAGTACTTC
TRBJ1-4	NA	TRBV29-1	NA	CSVRPDGEKLFF	TGCAGCGTTCGTCCAGACGGAGAAAAACTGTTTTTT
TRBJ2-2	NA	TRBV29-1	NA	CSVGHLNTGELFF	TGCAGCGTTGGGCACCTGAACACCGGGGAGCTGTTTTTT
TRBJ1-1	NA	TRBV5-4	once	CASRNTPSVTEAFF	TGTGCCAGCAGGAATACACCGAGCGTGACTGAAGCTTTCTTT
TRBJ2-3	TRBD1	TRBV27	NA	CASSSWDRTDTQYF	TGTGCCAGCAGTTCTTGGGACAGGACAGATACGCAGTATTTT
TRBJ2-1	TRBD1	TRBV4-1	NA	CASSQTGTGPYNEQFF	TGCGCCAGCAGCCAGACTGGGACAGGACCCTACAATGAGCAGTTCTTC
TRBJ2-1	NA	TRBV18	NA	CASSPPVETSYNEQFF	TGTGCCAGCTCACCACCGGTGGAAACTTCCTACAATGAGCAGTTCTTC
TRBJ2-7	NA	TRBV9	once	CASSVGPWGEDEQYF	TGTGCCAGCAGCGTAGGGCCGTGGGGCGAGGACGAGCAGTACTTC
TRBJ2-3	NA	TRBV9	NA	CASSVRDSTDTQYF	TGTGCCAGCAGCGTCAGGGACAGCACAGATACGCAGTATTTT
TRBJ1-4	NA	TRBV4-1	NA	CASSLRAGNEKLFF	TGCGCCAGCAGCCTCCGGGCCGGTAATGAAAAACTGTTTTTT
TRBJ1-3	NA	TRBV5-6	NA	CASSLAVLGPGNTIYF	TGTGCCAGCAGCTTGGCGGTGCTCGGACCCGGAAACACCATATATTTT
TRBJ2-7	TRBD1	TRBV25-1	NA	CASIPLPQGVRPYEQYF	TGTGCCAGCATACCCTTACCTCAGGGGGTAAGACCCTACGAGCAGTACTTC
TRBJ1-1	NA	TRBV28	NA	CASSQQDKFAEAFF	TGTGCCAGCAGTCAACAGGACAAGTTCGCTGAAGCTTTCTTT
TRBJ2-5	NA	TRBV7-3	NA	CASSLRRRGETQYF	TGTGCCAGCAGCTTAAGGCGGCGAGGAGAGACCCAGTACTTC
TRBJ2-3	NA	TRBV12-3/TRBV12-4	NA	CASRPQPGDTQYF	TGTGCCAGCAGGCCCCAGCCGGGAGATACGCAGTATTTT
TRBJ2-1	TRBD2	TRBV10-2	once	CASRSGTSGDGNEQFF	TGCGCCAGCAGGTCCGGGACTAGCGGGGATGGTAATGAGCAGTTCTTC
TRBJ2-5	TRBD1	TRBV15	NA	CATRLGQGTFQETQYF	TGTGCCACCAGACTTGGACAGGGGACCTTCCAAGAGACCCAGTACTTC
TRBJ2-1	NA	TRBV29-1	NA	CSVVARRAYNEQFF	TGCAGCGTTGTCGCTAGACGAGCCTACAATGAGCAGTTCTTC
TRBJ1-3	NA	TRBV4-2	NA	CASSQDEMVGGNTIYF	TGTGCCAGCAGCCAAGATGAGATGGTTGGCGGAAACACCATATATTTT
TRBJ2-7	NA	TRBV7-3	NA	CASSPEGQSAEQYF	TGTGCCAGCAGCCCCGAGGGACAATCCGCCGAGCAGTACTTC